A few counts support the clone carrying this TCR beta chain. Its antigen is undetermined. The data are from a study of STAT5B mutations in CD4+ large granular lymphocyte leukemia. About the research overall: Among healthy controls, a particular HLA allele went with more CDR3 'QG' motifs. Study-wide results and caveats: Patient CD4-sorted repertoires stayed more clonal than healthy ones after leukemic-clone removal. Without HLA matching, higher CD4+ than CD8+ T-LGLL clonality could reflect small sample size. 8/27 top patient clones versus 2/35 control clones were TRBV06-family.

Trimming pared 7 bases from V and 0 bases from J, leaving 10 bases between. The germline CDR1 and CDR2 sequences are ENHRY and SYGVKD. The CDR3 consists of 13 residues. The table came from immunoSEQ multiplex PCR; TCRdb's copy has only in-frame clones and leaves some out. The repertoire includes about 32,000 clones, around 70% of them detected once, and roughly 0.47% sits in the top ten. The chain joins TRBV10-3 to TRBJ2-7; D gene uncertain. Sequencing was done on a sample of CD4+ T cells from blood buffy coats. This clonotype was sampled from a human donor in good health. The CDR3 sequence: CAITTDSSYEQYF. The DNA of the CDR3 is TGTGCCATCACCACTGATAGCTCCTACGAGCAGTACTTC.